Below are 20 T cell receptor beta chains sequenced from a single sample in a study of T cell changes during pregnancy in multiple sclerosis. Generated by immunoSEQ multiplex PCR, the TCRdb table keeps only in-frame clones and is missing some. The sample includes about 24,000 clones, about 88% of them seen just once. The specimen comprised CD4+ T cells from peripheral blood mononuclear cells, sampled in the first trimester of pregnancy. The receptors shown here come from a female donor in good health, enrolled as a control in a pregnancy study.

The rearrangement links TRBV5-1 to TRBJ2-5, with D perhaps being TRBD1 or TRBD2 (10 bases each). This CDR3 contains 20 residues. V gave up 0 bases and J gave up 11 bases, with 35 bases separating them. CDR1 and CDR2 (germline): SGHRS, YFSETQ. The CDR3 nucleotides are TGCGCCAGCAGCTTGGAACGACAGGGGGCGCTAGTCCTAGCGGGAGAAGAGCAGTACTTC. This encodes CASSLERQGALVLAGEEQYF.

The V gene is TRBV2, the J gene TRBJ1-5; 9 bases are shared with TRBD1. CDR1 and CDR2 (germline): SNHLY, FYNNEI. The junction had 8 bases not matched to a gene; V was cut back by 5 bases and J by 0 bases. The length of the CDR3 is 17 residues. CDR3 nucleotides: TGTGCCAGCAGTCGACAGGGGGGCCTTTATAGCAATCAGCCCCAGCATTTT. Translation gives CASSRQGGLYSNQPQHF.

The chain links TRBV6-5 to TRBJ1-5, with D tentatively TRBD1 (5 bases). V was shortened by 3 bases and J by 6 bases, with 9 bases between the two germline ends. This CDR3 has 13 residues. Germline values: CDR1 MNHEY, CDR2 SVGAGI. For the CDR3, the DNA is TGTGCCAGCAGTTATGGGGGAGGTCAGCCCCAGCATTTT. This translates into CASSYGGGQPQHF.

V gene TRBV7-6 combines with J gene TRBJ2-7; weak D call: TRBD1 (5 bases). The V end was cut by 1 base, the J end by 2 bases, with 12 bases between. The CDR3 contains 15 residues. Germline loops: CDR1 SGHVS, CDR2 FNYEAQ. The CDR3 is CASSLETAPTYEQYF. CDR3 sequence (DNA): TGTGCCAGCAGCTTAGAGACAGCGCCCACCTACGAGCAGTACTTC.

The chain couples TRBV4-1 to TRBJ1-6; D perhaps matches TRBD1 (5 bases). V was cut by 4 bases and J by 14 bases, with 18 bases left in between. There are 14 residues in the CDR3. CDR1 is MGHRA, CDR2 YSYEKL, per germline. The CDR3 bases are TGCGCCAGCAGCCCCCGGCCGGACGGGGGAACCCTCCACTTT. Its translation: CASSPRPDGGTLHF.

The chain links TRBV30 to TRBJ1-4; 7 bases fit TRBD1. This CDR3 spans 14 amino acids. V was pared by 2 bases and J by 5 bases, with 5 bases of the junction left unmatched. The germline V gene has CDR1 GTSNPN and CDR2 SVGIG (reference sequence). CDR3 DNA sequence: TGTGCCTGGAGTCTTGGGACAGAGAATGAAAAACTGTTTTTT. This codes for CAWSLGTENEKLFF.

The V gene is TRBV10-3, the J gene TRBJ1-2, with TRBD1 matching 9 bases. This CDR3 comprises 14 residues. The germline CDR1 and CDR2 sequences are ENHRY and SYGVKD. V was pared by 2 bases and J by 3 bases, with 1 base of the junction left unmatched. For the CDR3, the DNA is TGTGCCATCAGTGAGGGACAGGGGTACTATGGCTACACCTTC. This translates into CAISEGQGYYGYTF.

The rearrangement links TRBV7-9 to TRBJ2-7; the match to TRBD1 covers 9 bases. CDR1 is SEHNR and CDR2 is FQNEAQ in the germline V gene (reference sequence). Trimming cost V 4 bases and J 4 bases; bases outside gene matches: 5. The CDR3 totals 14 residues. CDR3 sequence (DNA): TGTGCCAGCAGCTATTTGGGACAGGGTTACGAGCAGTACTTC. This encodes CASSYLGQGYEQYF.

The chain joins TRBV7-9 to TRBJ1-3; a weak D match, TRBD1 (6 bases). Trimming removed 4 bases at V and 0 bases at J, with 16 bases between. Germline V gene sequence: CDR1 SEHNR, CDR2 FQNEAQ (reference sequence). The CDR3 length is 17 residues. Written as DNA, the CDR3 is TGTGCCAGCAGCTCCCCGACAGGACTCTCCTCTGGAAACACCATATATTTT. Protein sequence: CASSSPTGLSSGNTIYF.

The chain carries TRBV7-8 and TRBJ2-7, with 9 bases fitting TRBD1. The CDR3 sequence is 15 residues long. Per germline, CDR1 SGHVS and CDR2 FQNEAQ. V shed 2 bases and J 2 bases; nucleotides not matched to a gene: 4. DNA for the CDR3: TGTGCCAGCAGCTTACGTGACAGGGGGACCTACGAGCAGTACTTC. This codes for CASSLRDRGTYEQYF.

The CDR3 nucleotides read TGTGCCAGTAGCCTACAGGGGAACTATGGCTACACCTTC. Translated, it gives CASSLQGNYGYTF. The chain combines TRBV19 with TRBJ1-2, with 7 bases fitting TRBD1. The CDR3 sequence is 13 residues long. Germline CDR1 and CDR2: LNHDA and SQIVND (reference sequence). Germline trimming cut 6 bases from V and 2 bases from J; bases unmatched to any gene: 3.

V gene TRBV4-2 combines with J gene TRBJ1-3; 7 nucleotides agree with TRBD1. The CDR3 spans 17 residues. V lost 0 bases to trimming and J lost 0 bases; unmatched junction nucleotides: 5. Germline V gene sequence: CDR1 LGHNA, CDR2 YNFKEQ. In nucleotides, the CDR3 is TGTGCCAGCAGCCAAGATCAGGGGGTACGCTCTGGAAACACCATATATTTT. Translating it yields CASSQDQGVRSGNTIYF.

The chain carries TRBV2 and TRBJ2-2, with 13 bases aligning to TRBD2. V shed 4 bases and J 4 bases; nucleotides not matched to a gene: 0. The CDR3 runs 15 residues. Germline CDR1 is SNHLY and CDR2 is FYNNEI. This CDR3 is CASSGTSGSTGELFF. As DNA, the CDR3 is TGTGCCAGCAGTGGGACTAGCGGGAGCACCGGGGAGCTGTTTTTT.

This clone has more than one count but fewer than ten. This rearrangement joins TRBV18 to TRBJ1-5; 10 nucleotides match TRBD1. This CDR3 has 14 residues. Trimming removed 5 bases from V and 7 bases from J; junction bases left unmatched: 5. Per the germline V gene, CDR1 is KGHSH and CDR2 is LQKENI. CDR3 nucleotide sequence: TGTGCCAGCTCAGGGACAGGGGAAGGCCAGCCCCAGCATTTT. Translating it yields CASSGTGEGQPQHF.

The chain uses TRBV28 and TRBJ2-7, with TRBD1 matching over 8 bases. Trimming removed 5 bases from V and 8 bases from J; junction bases left unmatched: 11. From germline, CDR1 is MDHEN and CDR2 SYDVKM. The CDR3 is 14 amino acids. The CDR3 protein is CASSPGDRNFKQYF. The CDR3 nucleotides read TGTGCCAGCAGTCCGGGGGACAGGAACTTTAAGCAGTACTTC.

The rearrangement joins TRBV5-1 to TRBJ2-3; the D gene is possibly TRBD2 (6 bases). This CDR3 contains 18 residues. Per germline, CDR1 SGHRS and CDR2 YFSETQ. The V and J ends lost 4 bases and 0 bases respectively, with 21 bases between them. The CDR3 spells CASSPKALASASTDTQYF. In DNA, the CDR3 is TGCGCCAGCAGCCCCAAGGCTTTAGCTAGCGCTAGCACAGATACGCAGTATTTT.

This sequence joins TRBV29-1 and TRBJ2-2; D remains unclear. Trimming stripped 5 bases from V and 3 bases from J, with 4 bases between. This CDR3 has 11 residues. CDR1 is SQVTM, CDR2 ANQGSEA, per germline. CDR3 nucleotides: TGCAGCGTTTCTGACACCGGGGAGCTGTTTTTT. Translated, it gives CSVSDTGELFF.

This chain uses TRBV5-1 with TRBJ1-2, with TRBD1 matching over 8 bases. The V segment lost 4 bases and the J segment 8 bases; nucleotides outside the gene matches: 7. CDR1 SGHRS and CDR2 YFSETQ come from the germline V gene. The CDR3 is 13 amino acids. This CDR3 reads CASSLNRGDGYTF. Here the CDR3 DNA reads TGCGCCAGCAGCCTTAACAGGGGGGACGGCTACACCTTC.

The V and J genes are TRBV6-4 and TRBJ2-2; no firm D call. Germline V gene lookup returns CDR1 MRHNA and CDR2 SNTAGT. The CDR3 loop spans 12 amino acids. Trimming cost V 2 bases and J 6 bases, with 4 bases left between them. The CDR3, as DNA: TGTGCCAGCAGTGACCTATCCGGGGAGCTGTTTTTT. This gives the protein CASSDLSGELFF.

This chain connects TRBV2 to TRBJ2-5, with no clear D. The V and J ends lost 4 bases and 2 bases respectively, with 5 bases between them. There are 12 residues in the CDR3. Germline V CDR1 and CDR2: SNHLY, FYNNEI. CDR3 bases: TGTGCCAGCAGTGCACAGCAAGAGACCCAGTACTTC. Amino acid sequence: CASSAQQETQYF.